Listed here are 15 T cell receptor beta chains from one sample, sequenced in a study of early T cells in non-severe SARS-CoV-2 infection. TCRdb independently ran MiXCR on the 5' RACE reads; one entry per CDR3 protein. The table lists 63,000 or so distinct CDR3 sequences, about an eighth of them singletons, with 5.7% in the top ten. Sequences were derived from whole blood, sampled at baseline. The receptors were sampled from an adult who was a healthcare worker with PCR-confirmed SARS-CoV-2 infection or an uninfected control (not recorded which).

This clonotype was found many times. The chain uses TRBV7-9 and TRBJ2-2; D tentatively fits TRBD1 or TRBD2 (5 bases each). The V end lost 5 bases, the J end lost 4 bases, and 11 bases lay between the germline ends. The length of the CDR3 is 14 residues. Germline CDR1 and CDR2: SEHNR and FQNEAQ (reference sequence). The CDR3 DNA is TGTGCCAGCAGCCTAGGGACGAGCACCGGGGAGCTGTTTTTT. Translation: CASSLGTSTGELFF.

This clonotype was detected only a few times. The chain carries TRBV11-2 and TRBJ1-6; maybe TRBD1 (6 bases). CDR3 length equals 17 residues. V lost 1 base and J 5 bases, leaving 15 bases between the germline ends. Looked up from germline, CDR1 is SGHAT and CDR2 is FQNNGV. The CDR3 region is CASSLVQGGVNNSPLHF. CDR3 in DNA: TGTGCCAGCAGCTTAGTACAGGGTGGTGTGAATAATTCACCCCTCCACTTT.

The rearrangement joins TRBV5-4 to TRBJ2-5; TRBD1 agrees at 8 bases. This CDR3 has 17 amino acids. The junction had 13 bases not matched to a gene; V was cut back by 1 base and J by 5 bases. Germline CDR1 and CDR2: SGHNT and YYREEE (reference sequence). CDR3 DNA sequence: TGTGCCAGCAGCTTGATGCAGGGGGCATGGAGTGGGGAGACCCAGTACTTC. This gives the protein CASSLMQGAWSGETQYF.

The V and J genes are TRBV2 and TRBJ2-3; D remains ambiguous. V was cut by 4 bases and J by 0 bases, with 11 bases left in between. This CDR3 region has 15 residues. The germline gives CDR1 SNHLY, CDR2 FYNNEI. This chain's CDR3 is CASSVETTSTDTQYF. The DNA for the CDR3 is TGTGCCAGCAGTGTGGAGACAACTAGCACAGATACGCAGTATTTT.

This chain joins TRBV5-8 and TRBJ2-3; D gene uncertain. The CDR3 consists of 11 residues. V was clipped by 4 bases and J by 12 bases, with 12 bases between them. CDR1 is SGHTS and CDR2 is YDEGEE in the germline V gene. CDR3 nucleotide sequence: TGTGCCAGCAGCGCCGGGCAGGCTCAGTATTTT. This sequence encodes CASSAGQAQYF.

This chain connects TRBV12-3 or TRBV12-4 to TRBJ1-3; D is unresolved. Trimming shortened V by 3 bases and J by 4 bases, and 7 bases separated the two germline ends. The CDR3 sequence is 13 residues long. The chain's CDR3 is CASSFREGNTIYF. DNA for the CDR3: TGTGCCAGCAGTTTTAGAGAGGGAAACACCATATATTTT.

This clonotype was counted at least ten times. The chain has TRBV4-2 and TRBJ1-3; D is unclear. V lost 2 bases and J lost 2, with 7 bases in between. CDR3 size: 14 residues. Germline CDR1 reads LGHNA; CDR2 reads YNFKEQ. CDR3 sequence: CASSQYGTGNTIYF. CDR3 nucleotide sequence: TGTGCCAGCAGCCAATACGGGACTGGAAACACCATATATTTT.

V and J are TRBV2 and TRBJ1-1; D unresolved. The CDR3 is 15 residues long. V lost 1 base and J lost 6, with 15 bases in between. Germline CDR1 and CDR2: SNHLY and FYNNEI. The chain's CDR3 is CASSEGKFFMAEAFF. In DNA form, the CDR3 reads TGTGCCAGCAGTGAAGGAAAGTTTTTCATGGCTGAAGCTTTCTTT.

J is TRBJ1-1 and V is TRBV5-4; D is uncertain. This CDR3 is built from 15 residues. Germline CDR1 reads SGHNT; CDR2 reads YYREEE (reference sequence). The V end lost 2 bases, the J end lost 1 base, and 12 bases lay between the germline ends. The CDR3 is CASSFRFRPNTEAFF. Written as DNA, the CDR3 is TGTGCCAGCAGCTTTCGTTTTCGGCCGAACACTGAAGCTTTCTTT.

A few counts support this clonotype. V usage is TRBV29-1 and J usage is TRBJ2-7; the D call may be TRBD1 or TRBD2 (6 bases each). Trimming took 1 base from V and 1 from J, leaving 20 bases between them. The germline V gene has CDR1 SQVTM and CDR2 ANQGSEA. The CDR3 contains 17 residues. The CDR3 sequence: CSVEAPRPGGLSYEQYF. The CDR3 DNA sequence: TGCAGCGTTGAAGCCCCACGCCCCGGGGGCCTTTCCTACGAGCAGTACTTC.

This clonotype was seen only a few times. V gene TRBV18 combines with J gene TRBJ2-5, with 7 bases matching TRBD2. This CDR3 is 14 amino acids long. Germline lookup yields CDR1 KGHSH and CDR2 LQKENI. Trimming cost V 2 bases and J 5 bases; bases outside gene matches: 5. As DNA, the CDR3 is TGTGCCAGCTCACCAAGACTAGCAGGCGAGACCCAGTACTTC. Translation: CASSPRLAGETQYF.

The chain is built from TRBV13 and TRBJ2-3, with TRBD2 matching 10 bases. The germline V gene has CDR1 PRHDT and CDR2 FYEKMQ (reference sequence). J was trimmed by 2 bases and V by 3 bases; bases with no gene match: 5. This CDR3 region has 16 residues. The CDR3 sequence is CASSLLLAGSTDTQYF. The CDR3 bases are TGTGCCAGCAGCTTGTTACTAGCGGGATCCACAGATACGCAGTATTTT.

This clonotype occurred a few times. The chain carries TRBV29-1 and TRBJ2-7; D may be TRBD2 (5 bases). CDR3 size: 12 residues. The germline CDR1 and CDR2 sequences are SQVTM and ANQGSEA. The CDR3, as DNA: TGCGCGATCGGACTGGGCTCCTACGAGCAGTACTTC. Encoded protein: CAIGLGSYEQYF.

The V call is TRBV25-1, the J call TRBJ1-2; 8 bases fit TRBD1. The ends lost 4 bases at V and 2 bases at J; junction bases unmatched: 6. The length of the CDR3 is 15 residues. The germline CDR1 and CDR2 sequences are MGHDK and SYGVNS. The CDR3 region is CASSVDPGGNYGYTF. The CDR3 region has the DNA TGTGCCAGCAGTGTCGATCCAGGGGGCAACTATGGCTACACCTTC.

The chain recombines TRBV10-2 with TRBJ2-7; D remains unclear. CDR3 size: 13 residues. The V end was cut by 4 bases, the J end by 7 bases, with 14 bases between. Germline V CDR1 and CDR2: WSHSY, SAAADI. The CDR3 DNA reads as TGCGCCAGCAGTGTAAGGACGTCGAGGGAGCAGTACTTC. It is translated as CASSVRTSREQYF.